This T cell receptor beta chain emerged from a study of blood T cell repertoires in COVID-19. Looking at the study overall: Both acute and convalescent COVID-19 samples were obtained from the United States, Italy and Spain. PBMCs, B-cell-depleted T cells, or T cells were the source of the cDNA or gDNA that made up the material.

This clone was detected only once. V was cut by 2 bases and J by 7 bases, with 20 bases left in between. Germline CDR1 and CDR2: MNHNS and SASEGT. The CDR3 extends over 16 amino acids. As handled by the study authors: Researchers report that nucleated cell counts were estimated from reference gene primer amplification. The assay was immunoSEQ multiplex PCR, and TCRdb's table has in-frame clones only and misses some. D and trimming come from the DNA, and the V and J calls and clone size come from that table. The sample records roughly 220,000 clones, approximately 82% being singletons. This receptor was taken from a woman aged 40 to 55 who had recovered from COVID-19. The sequenced sample was peripheral blood. The chain couples TRBV6-1 to TRBJ1-2; D perhaps matches TRBD1 (5 bases). The CDR3 DNA is TGTGCCAGCAGTGAAATTGCAGGGTCAATATCGCGTGGCTACACCTTC. Its translation: CASSEIAGSISRGYTF.